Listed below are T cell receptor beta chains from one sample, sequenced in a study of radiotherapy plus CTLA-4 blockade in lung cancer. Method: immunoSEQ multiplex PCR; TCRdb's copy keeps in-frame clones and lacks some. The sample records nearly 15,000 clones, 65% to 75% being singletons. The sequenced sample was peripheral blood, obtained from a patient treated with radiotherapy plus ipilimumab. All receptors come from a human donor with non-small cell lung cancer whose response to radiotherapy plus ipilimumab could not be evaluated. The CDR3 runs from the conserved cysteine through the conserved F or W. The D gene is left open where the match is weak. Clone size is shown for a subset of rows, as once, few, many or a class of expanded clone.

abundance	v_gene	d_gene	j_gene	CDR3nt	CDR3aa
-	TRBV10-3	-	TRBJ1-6	TGTGCCATCAGTGAGTCGAGGGGGAATTCACCCCTCCACTTT	CAISESRGNSPLHF
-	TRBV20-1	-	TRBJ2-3	TGCAGTGCTGTGGAGGATACGCAGTATTTT	CSAVEDTQYF
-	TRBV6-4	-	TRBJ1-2	TGTGCCAGCAGTGACTCGGGACTTGGGCGTGGTGGCTACACCTTC	CASSDSGLGRGGYTF
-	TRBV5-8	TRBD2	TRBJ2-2	TGTGCCGCGGGGGGGCTCACCGGGGAGCTGTTTTTT	CAAGGLTGELFF
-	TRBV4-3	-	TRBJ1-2	TGCGCCAGCAGCTCTGGGAGCGGGGTCGCCTATGGCTACACCTTC	CASSSGSGVAYGYTF
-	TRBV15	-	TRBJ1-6	TGTGCCACCAGCAGAGTCCAGGGAGGCAGAGAATATAATTCACCCCTCCACTTT	CATSRVQGGREYNSPLHF
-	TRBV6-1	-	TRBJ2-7	TGTGCCAGCAGTGAAGGGCTCTTAGCCAATCACGAGCAGTACTTC	CASSEGLLANHEQYF
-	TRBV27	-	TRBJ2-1	TGTGCCAGCCGTATCCCAGGAGGAGAAAATGAGCAGTTCTTC	CASRIPGGENEQFF
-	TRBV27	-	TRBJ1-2	TGTGCCAGCAGCCCTAGCGGGGGGCCCTATGGCTACACCTTC	CASSPSGGPYGYTF
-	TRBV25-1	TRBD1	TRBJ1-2	TGTGCCAGCAGGACAGGGGGCCAGTATGGCTACACCTTC	CASRTGGQYGYTF
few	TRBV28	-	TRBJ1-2	TGTGCCAGCACCGTGGACATGAGCTATGGCTACACCTTC	CASTVDMSYGYTF
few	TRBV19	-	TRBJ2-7	TGTGCCAGCAGCTTGCGCGGGACAGACTACGAGCAGTACTTC	CASSLRGTDYEQYF
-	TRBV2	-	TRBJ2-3	TGTGCCAGCAATGCGCGGCGGGGCACCCTACTCACAGATACGCAGTATTTT	CASNARRGTLLTDTQYF
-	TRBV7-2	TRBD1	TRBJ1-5	TGTGCCAGCAGCCCCGGGACAGGGAGGGAGGAGCCCCAGCATTTT	CASSPGTGREEPQHF
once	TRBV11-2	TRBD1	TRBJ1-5	TGTGCCAGCAGCTCGGGACAGGGTAGGGATCAGCCCCAGCATTTT	CASSSGQGRDQPQHF
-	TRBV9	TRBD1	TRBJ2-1	TGTGCCAGCAGCATCCGGACAGGGGGGGACGAGCAGTTCTTC	CASSIRTGGDEQFF
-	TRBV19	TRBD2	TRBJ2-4	TGTGCCAGTAGTACGGCCGGGCTAGCGGGGGTTACAGTCAAAAACATTCAGTACTTC	CASSTAGLAGVTVKNIQYF
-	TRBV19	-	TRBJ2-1	TGTGCCAGTAGTTCCCCCAATCGGACACCTATAAGGAATGAGCAGTTCTTC	CASSSPNRTPIRNEQFF
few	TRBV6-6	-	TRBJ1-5	TGTGCCAGCAGCATACAGGAATCTCAACCCCAGCATTTT	CASSIQESQPQHF
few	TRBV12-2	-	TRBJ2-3	TGTGCAAGTCGCTTAAGAAACCCCGGGGGTACGCAGTATTTT	CASRLRNPGGTQYF
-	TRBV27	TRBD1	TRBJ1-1	TGTGCCAGCAGTAGAGGACAGGAAAACACTGAAGCTTTCTTT	CASSRGQENTEAFF
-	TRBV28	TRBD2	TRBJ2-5	TGTGCCAGCCGTGGGTGGCGGGGGATCCAAGAGACCCAGTACTTC	CASRGWRGIQETQYF
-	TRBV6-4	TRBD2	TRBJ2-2	TGTGCCAGCAGTGAGCTAGCGGGAAAAACCGGGGAGCTGTTTTTT	CASSELAGKTGELFF
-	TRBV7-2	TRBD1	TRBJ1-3	TGTGCCAGCAGCCTCCTAGGACAGGGGACCATATATTTT	CASSLLGQGTIYF
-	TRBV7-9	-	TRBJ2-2	TGTGCCACCGGGGGGAACACCGGGGAGCTGTTTTTT	CATGGNTGELFF
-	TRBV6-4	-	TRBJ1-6	TGTGCCAGCAGTGAATATTCAGGGGCCTCACCCCTCCACTTT	CASSEYSGASPLHF
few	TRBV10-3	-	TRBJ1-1	TGTGCCATCAGTGAGAGGACAGAAGCTTTCTTT	CAISERTEAFF